Only a few counts were recorded for the clone carrying this T cell receptor (beta chain). Its specificity is unknown. These data are taken from a study of T-cell memory formation after mild COVID-19. Study-wide results and limits: CD4/CD8 balance characterized clones contracting day 15 to 85, and CD4+ skew characterized later expanders.

TCRdb analysed the 5' RACE reads with MiXCR anew, one entry per CDR3 protein. The sample consists of a few hundred thousand distinct CDR3 sequences, approximately 25% of them appearing once. CDR1 is LGHNA and CDR2 is YNFKEQ in the germline V gene. The CDR3 has 16 amino acids. The junction had 3 bases not matched to a gene; V was cut back by 0 bases and J by 4 bases. This receptor was obtained from an adult woman who had mild COVID-19 (a few samples of this study predate the infection). Cell type and time point are not known. The sample taken for sequencing was PBMCs or a T cell subset sorted from them (not recorded which). The V and J genes are TRBV4-2 and TRBJ2-1, with TRBD2 identical over 10 bases. The CDR3 DNA reads as TGTGCCAGCAGCCAAGAACTAGCGGGATGGTACAATGAGCAGTTCTTC. Protein: CASSQELAGWYNEQFF.